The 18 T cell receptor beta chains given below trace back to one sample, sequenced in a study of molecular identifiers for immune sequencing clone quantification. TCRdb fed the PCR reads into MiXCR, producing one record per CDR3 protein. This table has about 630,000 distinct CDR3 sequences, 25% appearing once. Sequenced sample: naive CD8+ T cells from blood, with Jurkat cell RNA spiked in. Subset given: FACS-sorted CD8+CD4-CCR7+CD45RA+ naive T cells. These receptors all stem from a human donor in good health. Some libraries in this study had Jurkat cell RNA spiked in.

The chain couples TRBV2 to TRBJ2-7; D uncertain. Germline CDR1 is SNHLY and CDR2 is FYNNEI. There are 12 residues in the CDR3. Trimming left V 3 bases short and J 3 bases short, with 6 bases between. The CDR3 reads CASSEVFYEQYF. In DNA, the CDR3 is TGTGCCAGCAGTGAGGTTTTCTACGAGCAGTACTTC.

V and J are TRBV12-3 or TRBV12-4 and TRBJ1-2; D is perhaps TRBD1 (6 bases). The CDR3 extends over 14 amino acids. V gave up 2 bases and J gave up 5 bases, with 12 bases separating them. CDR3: CASSLFATGYGYTF. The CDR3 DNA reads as TGTGCCAGCAGTTTATTTGCTACAGGGTATGGCTACACCTTC.

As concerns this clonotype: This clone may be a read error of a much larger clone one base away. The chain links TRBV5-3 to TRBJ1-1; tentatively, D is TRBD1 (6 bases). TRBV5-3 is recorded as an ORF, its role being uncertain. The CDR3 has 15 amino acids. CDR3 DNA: TGTGCCAGCAGCTTGCGGGGGCTCCGGGACACTGAAGCTTCCTTT. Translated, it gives CASSLRGLRDTEASF.

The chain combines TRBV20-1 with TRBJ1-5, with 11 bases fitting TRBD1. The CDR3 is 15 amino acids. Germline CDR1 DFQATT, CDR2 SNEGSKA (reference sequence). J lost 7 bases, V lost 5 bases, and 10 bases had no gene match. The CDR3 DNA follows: TGCAGTGCTCCAAGAGGACAGGGGGCGAGGCAGCCCCAGCATTTT. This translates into CSAPRGQGARQPQHF.

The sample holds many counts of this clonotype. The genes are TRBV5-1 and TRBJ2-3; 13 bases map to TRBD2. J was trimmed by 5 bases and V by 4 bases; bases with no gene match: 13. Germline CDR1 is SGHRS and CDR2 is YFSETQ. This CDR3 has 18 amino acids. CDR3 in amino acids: CASSRTLAGGPAGDTQYF. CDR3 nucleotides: TGCGCCAGCAGCAGGACACTAGCGGGGGGGCCCGCCGGAGATACGCAGTATTTT.

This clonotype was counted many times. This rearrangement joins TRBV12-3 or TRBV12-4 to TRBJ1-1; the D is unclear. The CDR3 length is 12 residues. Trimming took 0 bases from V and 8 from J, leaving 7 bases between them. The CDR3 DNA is TGTGCCAGCAGTTTAGCGGCTACCGAAGCTTTCTTT. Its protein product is CASSLAATEAFF.

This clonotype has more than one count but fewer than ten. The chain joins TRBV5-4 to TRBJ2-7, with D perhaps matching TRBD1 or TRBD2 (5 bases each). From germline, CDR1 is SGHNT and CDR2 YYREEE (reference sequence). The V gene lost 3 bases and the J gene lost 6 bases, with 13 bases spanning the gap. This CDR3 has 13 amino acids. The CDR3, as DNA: TGTGCCAGCAGCTACGGGACCCCAAGCGAGCAGTACTTC. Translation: CASSYGTPSEQYF. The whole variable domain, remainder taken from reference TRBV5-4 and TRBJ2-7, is ETGVTQSPTHLIKTRGQQVTLRCSSQSGHNTVSWYQQALGQGPQFIFQYYREEENGRGNFPPRFSGLQFPNYSSELNVNALELDDSALYLCASSYGTPSEQYFGPGTRLTVT.

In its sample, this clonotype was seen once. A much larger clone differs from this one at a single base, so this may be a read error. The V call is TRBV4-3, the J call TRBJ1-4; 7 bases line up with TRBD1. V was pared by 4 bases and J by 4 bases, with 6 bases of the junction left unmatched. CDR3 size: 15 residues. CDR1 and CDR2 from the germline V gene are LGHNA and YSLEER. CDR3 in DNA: TGCGCCAGCAGCCCCTCGACAGGGCGTAATGAAAAACTGTTTTTT. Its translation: CASSPSTGRNEKLFF.

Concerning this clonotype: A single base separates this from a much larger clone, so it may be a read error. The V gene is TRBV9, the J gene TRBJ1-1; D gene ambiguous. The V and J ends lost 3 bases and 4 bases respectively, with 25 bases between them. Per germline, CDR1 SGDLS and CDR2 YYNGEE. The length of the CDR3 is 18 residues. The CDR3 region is CASSDSQASVPDSTEAFF. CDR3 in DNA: TGTGCCAGCAGCGATTCCCAAGCCAGTGTTCCGGATAGCACTGAAGCTTTCTTT.

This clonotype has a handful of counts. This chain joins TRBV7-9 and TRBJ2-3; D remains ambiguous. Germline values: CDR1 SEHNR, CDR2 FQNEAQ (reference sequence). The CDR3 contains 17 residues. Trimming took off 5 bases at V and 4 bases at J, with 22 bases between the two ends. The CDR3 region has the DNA TGTGCCAGCAGCCCCTCACCGGGCAGTCCAAGATCAGATACGCAGTATTTT. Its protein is CASSPSPGSPRSDTQYF.

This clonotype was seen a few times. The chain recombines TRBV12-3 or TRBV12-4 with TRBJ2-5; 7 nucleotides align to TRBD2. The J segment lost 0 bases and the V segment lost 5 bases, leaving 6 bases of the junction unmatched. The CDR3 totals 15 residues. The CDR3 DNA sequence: TGTGCCAGCAGTGGGGGACTACCTTACCAAGAGACCCAGTACTTC. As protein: CASSGGLPYQETQYF.

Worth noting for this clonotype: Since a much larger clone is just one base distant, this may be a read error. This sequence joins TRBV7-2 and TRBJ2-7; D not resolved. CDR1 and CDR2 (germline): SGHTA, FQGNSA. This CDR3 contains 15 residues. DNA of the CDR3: TGTGCCAGCAGCTTAGAGGCTCAGCCTTTATACGGGCAGTACTTC. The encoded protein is CASSLEAQPLYGQYF. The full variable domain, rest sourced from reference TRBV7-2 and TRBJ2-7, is GAGVSQSPSNKVTEKGKDVELRCDPISGHTALYWYRQSLGQGLEFLIYFQGNSAPDKSGLPSDRFSAERTGGSVSTLTIQRTQQEDSAVYLCASSLEAQPLYGQYFGPGTRLTVT.

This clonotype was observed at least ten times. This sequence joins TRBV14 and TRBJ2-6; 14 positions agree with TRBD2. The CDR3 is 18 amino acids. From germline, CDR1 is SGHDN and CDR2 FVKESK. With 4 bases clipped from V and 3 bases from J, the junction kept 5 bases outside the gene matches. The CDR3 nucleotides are TGTGCCAGCAGCCCCGGACTAGCGGGAGGTCGTGGGGCCAACGTCCTGACTTTC. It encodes CASSPGLAGGRGANVLTF. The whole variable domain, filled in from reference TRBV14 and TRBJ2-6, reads EAGVTQFPSHSVIEKGQTVTLRCDPISGHDNLYWYRRVMGKEIKFLLHFVKESKQDESGMPNNRFLAERTGGTYSTLKVQPAELEDSGVYFCASSPGLAGGRGANVLTFGAGSRLTVL.

CDR3 sequence: CASSPSTGGPYGYTF. The CDR3 bases are TGTGCCAGCAGCCCCTCGACAGGGGGACCGTATGGCTACACCTTC. V is TRBV14 and J is TRBJ1-2, with 9 nucleotides matching TRBD1. CDR3 length: 15 residues. The V and J ends lost 4 bases and 5 bases, in that order; junction bases with no gene match: 8. Per the germline V gene, CDR1 is SGHDN and CDR2 is FVKESK.

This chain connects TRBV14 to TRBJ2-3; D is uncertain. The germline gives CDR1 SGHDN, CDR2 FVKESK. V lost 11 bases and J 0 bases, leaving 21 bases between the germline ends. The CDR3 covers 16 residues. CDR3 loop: CAGATLEAASTDTQYF. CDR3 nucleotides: TGTGCCGGCGCGACTCTAGAAGCAGCAAGCACAGATACGCAGTATTTT.

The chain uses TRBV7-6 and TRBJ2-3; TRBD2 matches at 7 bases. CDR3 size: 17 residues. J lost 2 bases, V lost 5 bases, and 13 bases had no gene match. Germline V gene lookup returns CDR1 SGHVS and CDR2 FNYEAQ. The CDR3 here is CASSTQRGDPNTDTQYF. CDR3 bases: TGTGCCAGCAGCACCCAACGGGGGGACCCCAACACAGATACGCAGTATTTT.

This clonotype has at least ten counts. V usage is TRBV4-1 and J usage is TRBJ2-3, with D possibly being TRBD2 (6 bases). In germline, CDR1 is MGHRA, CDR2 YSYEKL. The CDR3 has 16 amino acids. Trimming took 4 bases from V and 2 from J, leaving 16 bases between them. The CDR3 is CASSLNEGLNTDTQYF. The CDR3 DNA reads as TGCGCCAGCAGCCTAAATGAGGGACTTAACACAGATACGCAGTATTTT.

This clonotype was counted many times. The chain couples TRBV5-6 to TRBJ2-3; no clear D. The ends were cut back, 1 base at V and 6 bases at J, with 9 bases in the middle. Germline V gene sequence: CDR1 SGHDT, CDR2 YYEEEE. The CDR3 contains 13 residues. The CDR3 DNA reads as TGTGCCAGCAGCTTGTGGGGTTCCGATACGCAGTATTTT. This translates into CASSLWGSDTQYF.